This is a list of T cell receptor beta chains from one sample in a study of blood T cells in healthy people across ages. TCRdb recomputed calls from the 5' RACE reads with MiXCR, one row per CDR3 protein. The sample carries fewer than 900,000 distinct CDR3 sequences, approximately 43% recorded once. The sample was blood. These receptors originate from a woman aged 60-70 years in good health. Both conserved end residues are part of each CDR3. D genes are given only for firm matches. Clone size, where shown, is once, few, many, or a class for clones that have expanded.

D | J | size | V | DNA | CDR3
. | TRBJ2-7 | many | TRBV15 | TGTGCCACCAGCAGAGGGGTCTCCTACGAGCAGTACTTC | CATSRGVSYEQYF
. | TRBJ2-7 | . | TRBV20-1 | TGCAGTGCTCCCTCCCCGACTAGTCCTTTTTCCGAGCAGTACTTC | CSAPSPTSPFSEQYF
. | TRBJ1-2 | . | TRBV20-1 | TGCAGTGCTAGATCCTCAGTAGGGGTGATCGAGTATGGCTACACCTTC | CSARSSVGVIEYGYTF
TRBD2 | TRBJ2-1 | . | TRBV28 | TGTGCCAGCAGTCAGATTAGCGGGAGCCTCCATGAGCAGTTCTTC | CASSQISGSLHEQFF
TRBD2 | TRBJ2-7 | . | TRBV28 | TGTGCCAGCAGTGGGAGGGGTCAAGGAGAGCAGTACTTC | CASSGRGQGEQYF
TRBD2 | TRBJ2-1 | . | TRBV9 | TGTGCCAGCAGCGTAGATCCGGGACTAGCGGGGCGGGATGAGCAGTTCTTC | CASSVDPGLAGRDEQFF
. | TRBJ2-5 | . | TRBV29-1 | TGCAGCGTTACAGGGTCCCAAGAGACCCAGTACTTC | CSVTGSQETQYF
TRBD2 | TRBJ2-1 | few | TRBV7-9 | TGTGCCAGCAGAAAGGGTAGCGGGAGTAAGGTCAATGAGCAGTTCTTC | CASRKGSGSKVNEQFF
TRBD1 | TRBJ2-5 | . | TRBV24-1 | TGTGCCACCAGTTCGGGACAGGGTAAAGAGACCCAGTACTTC | CATSSGQGKETQYF
. | TRBJ1-4 | . | TRBV1 | TGCACCAGCAGCCAAGAGGAAGTGCGGACAGGCACAACTAATGAAAAACTGTTTTTT | CTSSQEEVRTGTTNEKLFF
. | TRBJ1-3 | . | TRBV9 | TGTGCCAGCAGCGTAGTGCAGGACGGAACTGGAAACACCATATATTTT | CASSVVQDGTGNTIYF
. | TRBJ2-3 | . | TRBV5-1 | TGCGCCAGCAGCTTGGGCGGGGAGAGGGCAGATGCGCAGTATTTT | CASSLGGERADAQYF
TRBD1 | TRBJ1-1 | . | TRBV29-1 | TGCAGCGTCGGTATGGGGACAGGGAACACTGAAGCTTTCTTT | CSVGMGTGNTEAFF
TRBD1 | TRBJ2-1 | . | TRBV20-1 | TGCAGTGCTAGACCCCCGGCAGGGGGTAATGAGCAGTTCTTC | CSARPPAGGNEQFF
TRBD2 | TRBJ2-5 | few | TRBV7-2 | TGTGCCAGCAGCTTAGGGACTAGCGGGAGAAGGGGGGAGACCCAGTACTTC | CASSLGTSGRRGETQYF
. | TRBJ1-5 | few | TRBV7-2 | TGTGCCAGCAGCTTAAAAGGCAATCAGCCCCAGCATTTT | CASSLKGNQPQHF
. | TRBJ2-7 | few | TRBV20-1 | TGCAGTGCTACCTGGGACGGAGGGCCCACCTACGAGCAGTACTTC | CSATWDGGPTYEQYF
TRBD1 | TRBJ1-6 | few | TRBV6-6 | TGTGCCAGCCGACAGGGCCCCTCACCCCTCCACTTT | CASRQGPSPLHF
. | TRBJ1-2 | . | TRBV20-1 | TGCAGTGCTAGGGCTGCCAGGGGCTACACCTTC | CSARAARGYTF
. | TRBJ1-1 | few | TRBV6-5 | TGTGCCAGCAGTTACATGGACGGGGAAGCTTTCTTT | CASSYMDGEAFF
. | TRBJ2-5 | many | TRBV10-3 | TGTGCCATCAGTGGCGGACAGCAAGAGACCCAGTACTTC | CAISGGQQETQYF
. | TRBJ2-1 | . | TRBV5-1 | TGCGCCAGCAGCATGGACACCCGCTCCCACAATGAGCAGTTCTTC | CASSMDTRSHNEQFF
TRBD2 | TRBJ2-1 | . | TRBV12-3/TRBV12-4 | TGTGCCAGCAGTGGACTAGCGGGAGAGTTAGAGACCCAGTTCTTC | CASSGLAGELETQFF
. | TRBJ2-3 | . | TRBV2 | TGTGCCAGCAGCGGTAGGGACATATACACAGATACGCAGTATTTT | CASSGRDIYTDTQYF
. | TRBJ2-4 | many | TRBV29-1 | TGCAGCGTCGTGTGGAACCAGGGAGCCAAAAACATTCAGTACTTC | CSVVWNQGAKNIQYF
. | TRBJ2-1 | . | TRBV7-2 | TGTGCCAGCAGCCCCCCGGCGGGGAAGAATGAGCAGTTCTTC | CASSPPAGKNEQFF
TRBD2 | TRBJ2-1 | . | TRBV9 | TGTGCCAGCGGCTCGCCTCAATGGAGCGGGGGGGCAGGCAATGAGCAGTTCTTC | CASGSPQWSGGAGNEQFF
. | TRBJ2-5 | . | TRBV20-1 | TGCAGTGCCCCACCGGGAAGCAGCGGAGAGACCCAGTACTTC | CSAPPGSSGETQYF
. | TRBJ1-1 | . | TRBV13 | TGTGCCAGCAGCTCACAGGGCCTAAACACTGAAGCTTTCTTT | CASSSQGLNTEAFF
TRBD2 | TRBJ2-1 | . | TRBV7-6 | TGTGCCAGCAGCGACGGGACTAGCGGGGACTACAATGAGCAGTTCTTC | CASSDGTSGDYNEQFF
. | TRBJ2-1 | . | TRBV4-1 | TGCGCCAGCAGCCGAGTATCGGCTTGGGGAAACAATGAGCAGTTCTTC | CASSRVSAWGNNEQFF
TRBD2 | TRBJ2-7 | . | TRBV28 | TGTGCCAGCAGTGCCTCCTCTAGCGGGAGGGGATACGAGCAGTACTTC | CASSASSSGRGYEQYF
. | TRBJ2-1 | once | TRBV6-1 | TGTGCCAGCAGTGAAGAGGATGAGCAGTTCTTC | CASSEEDEQFF
. | TRBJ2-3 | few | TRBV20-1 | TGCAGTTCCATCCCCGTGAGCACAGATACGCAGTATTTT | CSSIPVSTDTQYF
. | TRBJ2-7 | . | TRBV4-3 | TGCGCCAGCAGCCGGGTCTCAGGGTACGACTACGAGCAGTACTTC | CASSRVSGYDYEQYF
TRBD1 | TRBJ1-1 | once | TRBV7-3 | TGTACCAGCAGCCCCCGGGACAGGTACACTGAAGCTTTCTTT | CTSSPRDRYTEAFF
TRBD2 | TRBJ2-7 | . | TRBV7-9 | TGTGCCAGCAGCTTAGTCCCTAGCGGGAGTTACGAGCAGTACTTC | CASSLVPSGSYEQYF
TRBD2 | TRBJ2-1 | . | TRBV20-1 | TGCAGTGCTAGCCTCGCGGGAGTTAATGAGCAGTTCTTC | CSASLAGVNEQFF
TRBD1 | TRBJ2-3 | . | TRBV6-6 | TGTGCCAGCCTCAGGGGGGATACGCAGTATTTT | CASLRGDTQYF
TRBD2 | TRBJ2-2 | few | TRBV12-3/TRBV12-4 | TGTGCCAGCTGTCCCTCAAGCGGGAGACGGGAGCTGTTTTTT | CASCPSSGRRELFF
TRBD1 | TRBJ1-2 | . | TRBV4-1 | TGCGCCAGCAGCCCTCTTACCGCGGACAGGGGAAGATATGGCTACACCTTC | CASSPLTADRGRYGYTF
TRBD2 | TRBJ2-1 | few | TRBV7-2 | TGTGCCAGCAGCTTGTGGCGGGAGTTCGGCAATGAGCAGTTCTTC | CASSLWREFGNEQFF
TRBD2 | TRBJ2-3 | few | TRBV7-3 | TGTGCCAGCAGCCCAAGGAGTCGGGACTCGGGAGGAGATACGCAGTATTTT | CASSPRSRDSGGDTQYF
. | TRBJ1-1 | . | TRBV7-9 | TGTGCCAGCAGCTTAGCGCAATGGAGTGAAGCTTTCTTT | CASSLAQWSEAFF
. | TRBJ2-7 | few | TRBV4-1 | TGCGCCAGCAGCCAAGATCTTCAAGGCGCTCTACCCTACGAGCAGTACTTC | CASSQDLQGALPYEQYF
. | TRBJ1-2 | few | TRBV4-2 | TGTGCCAGCAGCCAAGATATAGCCCCGACGGCAGGGGATGGCTACACCTTC | CASSQDIAPTAGDGYTF
TRBD2 | TRBJ2-7 | . | TRBV13 | TGTGCCAGCAGCTCCGGACTAGCGAGCGTTTCCTACGAGCAGTACTTC | CASSSGLASVSYEQYF
TRBD2 | TRBJ2-1 | . | TRBV3-1 | TGTGCCAGCAGCCCCACAGCGGGGGGCCTGGGGGCCAATGAGCAGTTCTTC | CASSPTAGGLGANEQFF
TRBD2 | TRBJ2-1 | . | TRBV6-1 | TGTGCCAGCAGTGAACGTGTTGCGGGTAGCGGGAGGGTAAATGAGCAGTTCTTC | CASSERVAGSGRVNEQFF
. | TRBJ2-1 | . | TRBV7-9 | TGTGCCAGCAGCTTAGCCCTAGCTGAGCAGTTCTTC | CASSLALAEQFF